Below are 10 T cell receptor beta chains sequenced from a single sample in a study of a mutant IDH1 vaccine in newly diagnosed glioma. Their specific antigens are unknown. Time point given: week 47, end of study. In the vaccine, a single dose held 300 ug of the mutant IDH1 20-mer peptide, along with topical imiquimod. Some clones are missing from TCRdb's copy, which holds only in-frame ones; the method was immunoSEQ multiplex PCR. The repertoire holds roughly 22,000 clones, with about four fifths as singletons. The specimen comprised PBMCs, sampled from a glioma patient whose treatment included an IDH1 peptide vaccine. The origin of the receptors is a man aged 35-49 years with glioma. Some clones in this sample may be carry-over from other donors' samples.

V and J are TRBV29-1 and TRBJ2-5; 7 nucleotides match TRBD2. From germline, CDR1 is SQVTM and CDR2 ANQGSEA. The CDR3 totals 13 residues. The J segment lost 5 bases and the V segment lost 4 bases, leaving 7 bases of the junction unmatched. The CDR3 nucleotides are TGCAGCGTTGTGCCTAGCGGTGGGGAGACCCAGTACTTC. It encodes CSVVPSGGETQYF.

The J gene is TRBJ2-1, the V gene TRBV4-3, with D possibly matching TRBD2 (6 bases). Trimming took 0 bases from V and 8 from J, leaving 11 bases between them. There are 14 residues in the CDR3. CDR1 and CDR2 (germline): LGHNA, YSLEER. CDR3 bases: TGCGCCAGCAGCCAAGATGTCGGGAGCGATGAGCAGTTCTTC. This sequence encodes CASSQDVGSDEQFF.

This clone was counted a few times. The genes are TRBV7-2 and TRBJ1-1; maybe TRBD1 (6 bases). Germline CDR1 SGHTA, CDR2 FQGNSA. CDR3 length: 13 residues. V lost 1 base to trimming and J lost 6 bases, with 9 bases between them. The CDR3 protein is CASSLDYRAEAFF. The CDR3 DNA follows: TGTGCCAGCAGCTTAGATTACAGGGCTGAAGCTTTCTTT.

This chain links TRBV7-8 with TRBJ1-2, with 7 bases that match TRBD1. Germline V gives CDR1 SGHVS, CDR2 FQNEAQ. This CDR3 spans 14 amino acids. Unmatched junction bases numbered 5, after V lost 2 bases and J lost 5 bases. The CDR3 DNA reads TGTGCCAGCAGCTTATTAAGGGGGCTTTATGGCTACACCTTC. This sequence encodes CASSLLRGLYGYTF. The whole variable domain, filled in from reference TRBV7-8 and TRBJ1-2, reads GAGVSQSPRYKVAKRGQDVALRCDPISGHVSLFWYQQALGQGPEFLTYFQNEAQLDKSGLPSDRFFAERPEGSVSTLKIQRTQQEDSAVYLCASSLLRGLYGYTFGSGTRLTVV.

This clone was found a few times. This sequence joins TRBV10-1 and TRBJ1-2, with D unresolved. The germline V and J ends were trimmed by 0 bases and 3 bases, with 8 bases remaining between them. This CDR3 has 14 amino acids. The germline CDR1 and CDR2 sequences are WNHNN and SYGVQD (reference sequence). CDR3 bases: TGCGCCAGCAGTGAGTCGGTGACCGACTATGGCTACACCTTC. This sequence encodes CASSESVTDYGYTF.

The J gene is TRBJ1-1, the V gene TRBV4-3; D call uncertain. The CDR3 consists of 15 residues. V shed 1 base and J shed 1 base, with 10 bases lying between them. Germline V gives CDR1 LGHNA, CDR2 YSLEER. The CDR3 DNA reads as TGCGCCAGCAGCCAAGTTGTAGGGAGGAACACTGAAGCTTTCTTT. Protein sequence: CASSQVVGRNTEAFF.

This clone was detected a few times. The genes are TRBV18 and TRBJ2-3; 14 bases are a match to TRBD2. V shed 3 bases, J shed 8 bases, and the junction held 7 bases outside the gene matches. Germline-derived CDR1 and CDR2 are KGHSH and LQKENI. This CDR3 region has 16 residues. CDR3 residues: CASSPGTSGGSGTQYF. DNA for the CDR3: TGTGCCAGCTCACCGGGGACTAGCGGGGGTTCAGGTACGCAGTATTTT.

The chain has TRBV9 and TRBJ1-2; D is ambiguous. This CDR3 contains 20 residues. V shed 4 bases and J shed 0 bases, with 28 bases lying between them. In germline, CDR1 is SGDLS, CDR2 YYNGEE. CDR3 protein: CASSPRGGDFSYFSNYGYTF. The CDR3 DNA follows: TGTGCCAGCAGCCCCCGGGGTGGAGATTTCTCGTATTTTTCTAACTATGGCTACACCTTC.

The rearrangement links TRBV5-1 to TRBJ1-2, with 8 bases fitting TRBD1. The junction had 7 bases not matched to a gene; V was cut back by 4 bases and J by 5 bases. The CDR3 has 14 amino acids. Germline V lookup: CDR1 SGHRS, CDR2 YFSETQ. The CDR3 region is CASSSRDRTYGYTF. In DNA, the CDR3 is TGCGCCAGCAGCAGCCGGGACAGGACTTATGGCTACACCTTC.

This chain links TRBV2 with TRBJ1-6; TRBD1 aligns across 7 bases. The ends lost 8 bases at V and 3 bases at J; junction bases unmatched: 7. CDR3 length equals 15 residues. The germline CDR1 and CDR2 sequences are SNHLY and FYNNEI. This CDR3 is CASRSGTDYNSPLHF. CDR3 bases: TGTGCCAGCCGTTCCGGGACAGACTATAATTCACCCCTCCACTTT.